These 30 T cell receptor beta chains were sequenced from one sample in a study of T cells in Graves' hyperthyroidism and ophthalmopathy. What was amplified from RNA transcripts were TCR beta CDR3 regions. The HTBI primer set was used in a first-round RT-PCR of the TCR CDR3. TCRdb processed the multiplex PCR reads anew with MiXCR; each CDR3 protein has one entry. The data hold about 290,000 distinct CDR3 sequences, with around a fifth observed a single time. The specimen was blood. These receptors all stem from a man in his forties or fifties with Graves' ophthalmopathy.

In its sample, this clonotype was seen many times. This sequence joins TRBV28 and TRBJ2-7; possibly TRBD2 for D (7 bases). Germline V lookup: CDR1 MDHEN, CDR2 SYDVKM. The CDR3 is 14 residues long. V was clipped by 3 bases and J by 2 bases, with 11 bases between them. CDR3 coding DNA: TGTGCCAGCAGTTTGCGGGGGCCGGCCTACGAGCAGTACTTC. This encodes CASSLRGPAYEQYF.

This clonotype was recorded at least ten times. The chain has TRBV20-1 and TRBJ2-7, with TRBD2 matching 8 bases. With V trimmed by 3 bases and J by 0 bases, 4 bases remained unmatched. The length of the CDR3 is 14 residues. Germline CDR1 is DFQATT and CDR2 is SNEGSKA (reference sequence). CDR3 coding DNA: TGCAGTGCTAGCGGGGGGGCGGGCTCCTACGAGCAGTACTTC. Translation gives CSASGGAGSYEQYF.

V and J are TRBV7-6 and TRBJ2-7, with D maybe TRBD1 (6 bases). The V gene's germline CDR1 is SGHVS and CDR2 FNYEAQ. There are 13 residues in the CDR3. Trimming pared 5 bases from V and 6 bases from J, leaving 14 bases between. The CDR3 coding sequence is TGTGCCAGCAGCCCCCAGCCAGGGGTCGAGCAGTACTTC. This encodes CASSPQPGVEQYF.

This clonotype was picked up a small number of times. The DNA of the CDR3 is TGCAGCTCTGCAGGGGGCCACACAGATACGCAGTATTTT. It is translated as CSSAGGHTDTQYF. The chain is built from TRBV29-1 and TRBJ2-3; TRBD1 agrees at 8 bases. The CDR3 sequence is 13 residues long. V lost 8 bases to trimming and J lost 2 bases; unmatched junction nucleotides: 6. Germline V gene lookup returns CDR1 SQVTM and CDR2 ANQGSEA.

V usage is TRBV10-1 and J usage is TRBJ2-7; D is ambiguous. This CDR3 is 13 amino acids long. Trimming stripped 8 bases from V and 3 bases from J, with 14 bases between. The germline V gene encodes CDR1 WNHNN and CDR2 SYGVQD (reference sequence). The CDR3 loop is CASHADPRYEQYF. Here the CDR3 DNA reads TGCGCCAGCCATGCTGACCCACGCTACGAGCAGTACTTC.

This clonotype was recorded at least ten times. CDR3 in amino acids: CSATKGVQETQYF. DNA for the CDR3: TGCAGTGCCACAAAGGGGGTCCAAGAGACCCAGTACTTC. V is TRBV20-1 and J is TRBJ2-5; D possibly corresponds to TRBD1 (6 bases). Germline CDR1 reads DFQATT; CDR2 reads SNEGSKA (reference sequence). Trimming removed 6 bases at V and 1 base at J, with 12 bases between. The CDR3 sequence is 13 residues long.

Regarding this clonotype: A read error may be the cause here, since a much bigger clone is one base away. This chain joins TRBV7-9 and TRBJ2-3, with D possibly being TRBD1 (5 bases). The germline CDR1 and CDR2 sequences are SEHNR and FQNEAQ (reference sequence). The CDR3 has 12 amino acids. V was shortened by 8 bases and J by 5 bases, with 11 bases between the two germline ends. The CDR3 here is CASQVQGDTQYF. CDR3 DNA sequence: TGTGCCAGCCAGGTTCAGGGAGATACGCAGTATTTT.

This clonotype was detected ten times or more. This chain joins TRBV5-1 and TRBJ2-5; TRBD2 might be the D (6 bases). The CDR3 covers 14 residues. Per germline, CDR1 SGHRS and CDR2 YFSETQ. V lost 4 bases, J lost 2 bases, and 12 bases lay in between. The CDR3 DNA sequence: TGCGCCAGCAGCCCCTCAGGAGGGCAAGAGACCCAGTACTTC. Its protein product is CASSPSGGQETQYF.

The V and J genes are TRBV2 and TRBJ2-2, with 9 bases fitting TRBD2. The CDR3 is made up of 17 amino acids. Germline assignment: CDR1 SNHLY and CDR2 FYNNEI. J lost 5 bases, V lost 8 bases, and 15 bases had no gene match. CDR3 bases: TGTGCCAGCTCAGTAGGACTAGCGCACGAAGGGACCGGGGAGCTGTTTTTT. It translates to CASSVGLAHEGTGELFF.

To note about this clonotype: A much larger clone is a single base away; this may be a read error. The J gene is TRBJ2-4, the V gene TRBV20-1, with a possible D match to TRBD1 (5 bases). Trimming took off 3 bases at V and 3 bases at J, with 9 bases between the two ends. Germline V gene data show CDR1 as DFQATT and CDR2 as SNEGSKA (reference sequence). The CDR3 contains 13 residues. CDR3 DNA: TGCAGTGCTAGTCAGCAGGGCAAAAACATTCAGTACTTC. Residues: CSASQQGKNIQYF.

This clonotype has only a few counts. V usage is TRBV5-1 and J usage is TRBJ1-2, with 7 bases that match TRBD1. The junction had 4 bases not matched to a gene; V was cut back by 3 bases and J by 2 bases. CDR1 and CDR2 (germline): SGHRS, YFSETQ. The CDR3 runs 14 residues. This chain's CDR3 is CASSYGTANYGYTF. The CDR3 DNA is TGCGCCAGCAGCTACGGGACAGCCAACTATGGCTACACCTTC.

This clonotype has more than one count but fewer than ten. The chain couples TRBV2 to TRBJ2-2; D perhaps matches TRBD2 (5 bases). V lost 6 bases and J 9 bases, leaving 14 bases between the germline ends. This CDR3 comprises 13 residues. The germline V gene has CDR1 SNHLY and CDR2 FYNNEI. The DNA of the CDR3 is TGTGCCAGCAGGGGAGACGGGCGTAGGGAGCTGTTTTTT. This sequence encodes CASRGDGRRELFF. Filled out from reference TRBV2 and TRBJ2-2, the complete variable domain reads EPEVTQTPSHQVTQMGQEVILRCVPISNHLYFYWYRQILGQKVEFLVSFYNNEISEKSEIFDDQFSVERPDGSNFTLKIRSTKLEDSAMYFCASRGDGRRELFFGEGSRLTVL.

The chain is built from TRBV20-1 and TRBJ1-2; TRBD1 matches 7 bases. V shed 5 bases and J 1 base; nucleotides not matched to a gene: 7. This CDR3 has 14 amino acids. CDR1 and CDR2 (germline): DFQATT, SNEGSKA (reference sequence). CDR3 nucleotides: TGCAGTGCTCTAGGAGGGGGCCTTAACTATGGCTACACCTTC. Translating gives CSALGGGLNYGYTF.

This chain links TRBV4-1 with TRBJ1-5; TRBD1 aligns across 7 bases. Germline trimming cut 0 bases from V and 7 bases from J; bases unmatched to any gene: 9. Germline values: CDR1 MGHRA, CDR2 YSYEKL. The CDR3 is 16 residues long. The DNA for the CDR3 is TGCGCCAGCAGCCAAGATCTACAGGGGTTTAGACAGCCCCAGCATTTT. Translating it yields CASSQDLQGFRQPQHF.

There are many counts of this clonotype. The V and J genes are TRBV20-1 and TRBJ2-7; D is uncertain. The V end was cut by 3 bases, the J end by 3 bases, with 6 bases between. In germline, CDR1 is DFQATT, CDR2 SNEGSKA (reference sequence). The CDR3 totals 11 residues. Written as DNA, the CDR3 is TGCAGTGCTAGGCTGGTCTACGAGCAGTACTTC. Protein product: CSARLVYEQYF.

This clonotype was observed at least ten times. The chain joins TRBV6-5 to TRBJ1-5; possible D gene TRBD1, 6 bases. V shed 0 bases and J shed 7 bases, with 10 bases lying between them. The CDR3 sequence is 14 residues long. Germline CDR1 MNHEY, CDR2 SVGAGI. The CDR3 region has the DNA TGTGCCAGCAGTTACTCAGGGGGGGGCCAGCCCCAGCATTTT. This codes for CASSYSGGGQPQHF.

The sample holds many counts of this clonotype. The chain recombines TRBV30 with TRBJ2-7; no firm D call. The CDR3 loop spans 14 amino acids. Germline V gene lookup returns CDR1 GTSNPN and CDR2 SVGIG (reference sequence). V shed 4 bases and J shed 3 bases, with 16 bases lying between them. CDR3 in DNA: TGTGCCTGGAAGCGATCCACCCTCAACTACGAGCAGTACTTC. Its protein is CAWKRSTLNYEQYF.

This chain links TRBV27 with TRBJ1-2; perhaps TRBD1 as D (6 bases). The CDR3 totals 14 residues. V lost 5 bases and J 6 bases, leaving 16 bases between the germline ends. Germline V gives CDR1 MNHEY, CDR2 SMNVEV (reference sequence). The chain's CDR3 is CASSPLQGRDGYTF. CDR3 sequence (DNA): TGTGCCAGCAGTCCACTACAGGGCAGGGATGGCTACACCTTC.

This clonotype appeared a few times. V gene TRBV6-1 combines with J gene TRBJ1-1, with no clear D. The CDR3 is 16 amino acids. Per the germline V gene, CDR1 is MNHNS and CDR2 is SASEGT. V lost 4 bases and J 1 base, leaving 16 bases between the germline ends. The CDR3, as DNA: TGTGCCAGCAGTGCCGGGATCACCTTAACGAACACTGAAGCTTTCTTT. Translating it yields CASSAGITLTNTEAFF.

This clonotype was observed a few times. The rearrangement uses TRBV28 and TRBJ1-5; 8 nucleotides align to TRBD1. The CDR3 is made up of 14 amino acids. The germline gives CDR1 MDHEN, CDR2 SYDVKM. V was pared by 7 bases and J by 3 bases, with 5 bases of the junction left unmatched. CDR3 nucleotide sequence: TGTGCCAGCACCCCGGACAGGGCCAATCAGCCCCAGCATTTT. Translated: CASTPDRANQPQHF.

This clonotype was detected many times. The V call is TRBV7-3, the J call TRBJ2-1; 9 bases match TRBD2. Germline V gene sequence: CDR1 SGHTA, CDR2 FQGTGA. The J segment lost 5 bases and the V segment lost 4 bases, leaving 3 bases of the junction unmatched. The CDR3 covers 14 residues. CDR3 nucleotide sequence: TGTGCCAGCAGCTCTAGCGGGATGAACAATGAGCAGTTCTTC. This sequence encodes CASSSSGMNNEQFF.

DNA for the CDR3: TGTGCCAGCAGCCAAGGGGGCGAGGCATATGGCTACACCTTC. Translation gives CASSQGGEAYGYTF. The genes are TRBV7-9 and TRBJ1-2, with TRBD1 matching over 7 bases. The CDR3 sequence is 14 residues long. V lost 5 bases to trimming and J lost 5 bases; unmatched junction nucleotides: 8. Germline-derived CDR1 and CDR2 are SEHNR and FQNEAQ (reference sequence).

The V and J genes are TRBV6-1 and TRBJ2-1, with 8 positions matching TRBD1. This CDR3 comprises 15 residues. The V gene end was trimmed by 6 bases and the J gene end by 8 bases; junction bases not matched to a gene: 12. Germline assignment: CDR1 MNHNS and CDR2 SASEGT. The CDR3 DNA is TGTGCCAGCAGCCCTGGACAGGGTAGGGGCTATGAGCAGTTCTTC. Its protein product is CASSPGQGRGYEQFF.

V and J are TRBV10-3 and TRBJ1-1, with no clear D. This CDR3 spans 12 amino acids. V was shortened by 3 bases and J by 8 bases, with 10 bases between the two germline ends. Germline-derived CDR1 and CDR2 are ENHRY and SYGVKD. CDR3 sequence reads: CAISDRLTEAFF. The CDR3 DNA follows: TGTGCCATCAGTGACCGCTTGACGGAAGCTTTCTTT.

There are a few counts of this clonotype. J is TRBJ2-7 and V is TRBV6-1, with D unclear. The length of the CDR3 is 13 residues. V shed 7 bases and J shed 7 bases, with 17 bases lying between them. The germline gives CDR1 MNHNS, CDR2 SASEGT. The DNA for the CDR3 is TGTGCCAGCACCCCACGGAGAAATGCGGAGCAGTACTTC. It translates to CASTPRRNAEQYF.

This clonotype was seen ten or more times. DNA for the CDR3: TGTGCCAGCAGTGAGGATGAGCAGTTCTTC. Its translation is CASSEDEQFF. The chain has TRBV2 and TRBJ2-1; no definite D call. V gave up 3 bases and J gave up 8 bases, with 2 bases separating them. Germline assignment: CDR1 SNHLY and CDR2 FYNNEI. The CDR3 length is 10 residues. Complete variable domain (other parts from reference TRBV2 and TRBJ2-1): EPEVTQTPSHQVTQMGQEVILRCVPISNHLYFYWYRQILGQKVEFLVSFYNNEISEKSEIFDDQFSVERPDGSNFTLKIRSTKLEDSAMYFCASSEDEQFFGPGTRLTVL.

This clonotype was found many times. The gene calls are TRBV30 and TRBJ2-7, with 9 nucleotides matching TRBD1. Losses at the gene ends were 4 bases for V and 0 bases for J; bases not matched to a gene: 7. This CDR3 is 15 amino acids long. Germline V lookup: CDR1 GTSNPN, CDR2 SVGIG (reference sequence). The CDR3 region has the DNA TGTGCCTGGACCCCCGGGGACAGGGTCTCCTACGAGCAGTACTTC. Its protein product is CAWTPGDRVSYEQYF.

The J gene is TRBJ1-4, the V gene TRBV9, with D possibly TRBD1 on 5 matching bases. The CDR3 has 17 amino acids. The germline gives CDR1 SGDLS, CDR2 YYNGEE. V lost 0 bases and J lost 4, with 16 bases in between. In DNA, the CDR3 is TGTGCCAGCAGCGTAGACGGTTTGACAGACTATAATGAAAAACTGTTTTTT. Its protein is CASSVDGLTDYNEKLFF.

This clonotype was counted between two and nine times. The V call is TRBV20-1, the J call TRBJ2-3; the match to TRBD1 covers 7 bases. Trimming took 4 bases from V and 0 from J; bases not matched to a gene: 7. This CDR3 spans 15 amino acids. Germline V gene lookup returns CDR1 DFQATT and CDR2 SNEGSKA (reference sequence). The CDR3, as DNA: TGCAGTGCTACGGACAGGATTACTAGCACAGATACGCAGTATTTT. It yields the protein CSATDRITSTDTQYF.

In its sample, this clonotype was seen a few times. The chain employs TRBV6-1 and TRBJ2-7, with D maybe TRBD2 (5 bases). Trimming took 6 bases from V and 3 from J, leaving 15 bases between them. This CDR3 comprises 14 residues. Germline CDR1 is MNHNS and CDR2 is SASEGT. This chain's CDR3 is CASSHPGIGYEQYF. The CDR3 DNA is TGTGCCAGCAGCCACCCCGGGATCGGCTACGAGCAGTACTTC.